This T cell receptor (beta chain) is from a study of T cells after yellow fever vaccination. On the study more broadly: Low-cell-number fractions were prepared with SMART-Seq v4 Ultra Low Input.

Study-level results: Contamination of FACS-sorted repertoires by abundant clonotypes from the bulk population could occur. Peak timing came faster in the weaker secondary response, day 5 versus 15.

This clonotype was found a few times. Its antigen remains unknown. TCRdb re-called the 5' RACE reads through MiXCR, storing one row per CDR3 protein. There are roughly 99,000 distinct CDR3 sequences in the sample; around 5.8% occur only once, and under 50% lies in the top ten. This CDR3 has 14 amino acids. Germline CDR1 and CDR2: MNHEY and SVGAGI. V was clipped by 0 bases and J by 1 base, with 6 bases between them. The clonotype was recovered from a man between 18 and 29 years old who received the YFV17D yellow fever vaccine. This chain uses TRBV6-5 with TRBJ1-2; the D gene is possibly TRBD1 (6 bases). The sample in question was CD8+ T cells sorted from PBMCs, obtained 10 days after the yellow fever booster vaccination. CDR3 in DNA: TGTGCCAGCAGTTACTCGGACAGTAACTATGGCTACACCTTC. Translated, it gives CASSYSDSNYGYTF.